This T cell receptor (beta chain) was sequenced for a study of T cell repertoires in cytomegalovirus infection. The wider study: CMV infection plus the matching HLA type was flagged by public TCR beta signatures.

The germline V gene encodes CDR1 SEHNR and CDR2 FQNEAQ (reference sequence). CDR3 size: 12 residues. Trimming cost V 11 bases and J 0 bases, with 9 bases left between them. This clonotype came up a few times. Antigen specificity is unknown. Each CDR3 protein is one row after TCRdb ran MiXCR on the reads. The repertoire includes some 920,000 distinct CDR3 sequences, approximately 31% of them detected once, and roughly 12% sits in the top ten. This chain connects TRBV7-9 to TRBJ2-3; D ambiguous. The sequence came from a human donor in good health (CMV status not recorded). Some clones in this sample may be carry-over from other donors' samples. Specimen: cultured CD8+ T cells from PBMCs, collected from culture after CMV antigen stimulation. In nucleotides, the CDR3 is TGTGCCGTCGTAAGGAGCACAGATACGCAGTATTTT. It translates to CAVVRSTDTQYF.